The 3 T cell receptor beta chains below all came from one sample that was sequenced in a study of blood T cell repertoires in COVID-19. TCRdb's table, derived via immunoSEQ multiplex PCR, lists solely in-frame clones and lacks some. The sample lists about 120,000 clones, about nine tenths occurring once. The sequenced sample was peripheral blood. The source of these receptors is a human donor in a cohort sampled during active COVID-19.

The chain combines TRBV6-5 with TRBJ2-7, with D unresolved. The CDR3 consists of 15 residues. CDR1 is MNHEY, CDR2 SVGAGI, per germline. The V end lost 6 bases, the J end lost 0 bases, and 15 bases lay between the germline ends. The CDR3: CASSRLVPPSYEQYF. The CDR3 DNA is TGTGCCAGCAGCCGTTTAGTTCCTCCCTCCTACGAGCAGTACTTC.

The chain combines TRBV4-1 with TRBJ2-1; TRBD1 might be the D (6 bases). Trimming stripped 0 bases from V and 4 bases from J, with 16 bases between. Germline CDR1 and CDR2: MGHRA and YSYEKL. The CDR3 has 17 residues. CDR3 bases: TGCGCCAGCAGCCAAGAGAAAACAGGGCTTGGGTACAATGAGCAGTTCTTC. This gives the protein CASSQEKTGLGYNEQFF.

V usage is TRBV10-3 and J usage is TRBJ2-7; 14 bases map to TRBD2. Trimming at V came to 6 bases and at J to 6 bases, leaving 7 bases not matched to a gene. CDR3 length equals 15 residues. Germline CDR1 ENHRY, CDR2 SYGVKD. The CDR3 DNA reads as TGTGCCATCAGGGGACTAGCGGGAGAGGGAGGCGAGCAGTACTTC. Protein: CAIRGLAGEGGEQYF.